This TCR beta chain was retrieved from a study of blood T cell repertoires in COVID-19. As for the study in general: Samples taken during acute and convalescent COVID-19 were collected in the United States, Italy and Spain.

Which cohort a participant joined came from the clinical history participants gave. Assay used: immunoSEQ multiplex PCR; TCRdb lists only in-frame clones, some missing. Of about 380,000 clones listed, 88% are singletons. The CDR3 consists of 18 residues. The V and J ends lost 3 bases and 1 base, in that order; junction bases with no gene match: 10. Germline CDR1 reads KGHSH; CDR2 reads LQKENI. The chain joins TRBV18 to TRBJ2-5; the match to TRBD1 covers 11 bases. This receptor was obtained from a woman aged 18-29 years who had recovered from COVID-19. Sequenced sample: PBMCs or T cells enriched from blood (not recorded which). CDR3 loop: CASSPRDRGFVIQETQYF. The CDR3 DNA follows: TGTGCCAGCTCACCGCGGGACAGGGGGTTCGTGATCCAAGAGACCCAGTACTTC.